One sample yielded the 5 T cell receptor beta chains listed below, sequenced in a study of blood T cell repertoires in COVID-19. Produced via immunoSEQ multiplex PCR; TCRdb's table is partial and in-frame only. This table has over 110,000 clones, 70% to 85% appearing once. Sample: peripheral blood. The receptors come from a man in his sixties with acute or convalescent COVID-19.

This sequence joins TRBV11-3 and TRBJ2-5; 10 bases are shared with TRBD2. The CDR3 is made up of 14 amino acids. The germline V gene has CDR1 SGHNT and CDR2 YENEEA. The ends lost 6 bases at V and 2 bases at J; junction bases unmatched: 3. In DNA, the CDR3 is TGTGCCAGCAGTTCGACTAGCGGGCAAGAGACCCAGTACTTC. Its translation: CASSSTSGQETQYF.

This chain connects TRBV9 to TRBJ1-6; 7 positions agree with TRBD1. J gave up 7 bases and V 3 bases, and 4 bases lay outside the gene matches. Germline-derived CDR1 and CDR2 are SGDLS and YYNGEE. The CDR3 is made up of 14 amino acids. The CDR3 DNA is TGTGCCAGCAGCGGACAGGGATTCAATTCACCCCTCCACTTT. Protein sequence: CASSGQGFNSPLHF. The full variable domain, with the rest looked up from reference TRBV9 and TRBJ1-6, is DSGVTQTPKHLITATGQRVTLRCSPRSGDLSVYWYQQSLDQGLQFLIQYYNGEERAKGNILERFSAQQFPDLHSELNLSSLELGDSALYFCASSGQGFNSPLHFGNGTRLTVT.

The chain is built from TRBV7-9 and TRBJ1-1; D uncertain. The germline V gene has CDR1 SEHNR and CDR2 FQNEAQ (reference sequence). Trimming removed 5 bases from V and 2 bases from J, with 12 bases in between. This CDR3 is 14 amino acids long. CDR3 protein: CASSPPGSNTEAFF. Here the CDR3 DNA reads TGTGCCAGCAGCCCTCCCGGGAGCAACACTGAAGCTTTCTTT.

V and J are TRBV6-5 and TRBJ1-4; TRBD1 aligns across 9 bases. J gave up 7 bases and V 4 bases, and 7 bases lay outside the gene matches. There are 15 residues in the CDR3. Germline CDR1 reads MNHEY; CDR2 reads SVGAGI. The CDR3 DNA reads as TGTGCCAGCAGTTCCTGGGACAGGGCGGGTGAAAAACTGTTTTTT. Its translation is CASSSWDRAGEKLFF.

This clone was recorded once. The V call is TRBV21-1, the J call TRBJ1-5. TRBV21-1 is a known pseudogene. There are 20 residues in the CDR3. The CDR3, as DNA: TGTGCCAGCAGCAAAGCGGGTGGACCATGGAGGGGATTAAGCAATCAGCCCCAGCATTTT. Protein product: CASSKAGGPWRGLSNQPQHF.